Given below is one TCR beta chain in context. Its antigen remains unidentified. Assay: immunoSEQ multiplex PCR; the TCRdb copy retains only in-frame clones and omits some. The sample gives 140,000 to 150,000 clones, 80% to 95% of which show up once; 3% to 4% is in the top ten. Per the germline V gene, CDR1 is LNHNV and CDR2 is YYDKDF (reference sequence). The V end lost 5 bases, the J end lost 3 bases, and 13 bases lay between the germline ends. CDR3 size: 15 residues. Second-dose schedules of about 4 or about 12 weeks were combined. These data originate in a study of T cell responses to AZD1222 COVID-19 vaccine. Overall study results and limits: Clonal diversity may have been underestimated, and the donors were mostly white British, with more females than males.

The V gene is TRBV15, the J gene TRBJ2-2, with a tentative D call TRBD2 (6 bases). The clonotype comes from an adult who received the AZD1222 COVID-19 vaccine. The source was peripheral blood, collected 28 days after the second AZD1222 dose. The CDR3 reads CATSVPGTHTGELFF. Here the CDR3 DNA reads TGTGCCACCAGCGTTCCCGGGACTCACACCGGGGAGCTGTTTTTT.